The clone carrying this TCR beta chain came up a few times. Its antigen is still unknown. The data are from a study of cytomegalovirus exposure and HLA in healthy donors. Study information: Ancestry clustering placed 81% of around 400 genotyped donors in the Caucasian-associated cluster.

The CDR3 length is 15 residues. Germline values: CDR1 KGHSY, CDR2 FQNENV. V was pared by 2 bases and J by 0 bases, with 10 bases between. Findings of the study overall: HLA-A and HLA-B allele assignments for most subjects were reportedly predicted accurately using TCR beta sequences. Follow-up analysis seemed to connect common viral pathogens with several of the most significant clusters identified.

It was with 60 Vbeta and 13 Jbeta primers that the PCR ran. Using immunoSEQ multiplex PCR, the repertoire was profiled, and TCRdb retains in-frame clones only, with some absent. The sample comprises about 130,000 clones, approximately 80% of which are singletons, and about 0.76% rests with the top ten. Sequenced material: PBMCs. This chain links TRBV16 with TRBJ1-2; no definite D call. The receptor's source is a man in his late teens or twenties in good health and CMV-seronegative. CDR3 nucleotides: TGTGCCAGCAGCCAAGTGGAGCTAGCTAACTATGGCTACACCTTC. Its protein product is CASSQVELANYGYTF.